This TCR beta chain appears in the sequencing data of a study of blood T cells in healthy people across ages. General study points: Not knowing donor CMV status may have confounded expanded clonotype changes.

Trimming cost V 3 bases and J 4 bases, with 16 bases left between them. The CDR3 has 15 amino acids. Germline V gene sequence: CDR1 DFQATT, CDR2 SNEGSKA (reference sequence). The sample holds a few counts of this clonotype. Its target is unknown. The use of a sample-barcoded 5' primer and a J-beta primer mix characterized a second PCR of about 7 to 12 cycles. Every cDNA was tagged by a template-switch adaptor with 12 random nucleotides. TCRdb passed the 5' RACE reads through MiXCR, listing each CDR3 protein once. The table records approximately 1,700,000 distinct CDR3 sequences, 35% to 50% of them present only once.

This chain uses TRBV20-1 with TRBJ2-1; a possible D gene is TRBD1 (5 bases). The sequence was collected from a human donor in good health. Sequenced sample: blood. The CDR3 reads CSARGIRQLYNEQFF. CDR3 nucleotide sequence: TGCAGTGCTAGGGGAATACGACAGTTATACAATGAGCAGTTCTTC.